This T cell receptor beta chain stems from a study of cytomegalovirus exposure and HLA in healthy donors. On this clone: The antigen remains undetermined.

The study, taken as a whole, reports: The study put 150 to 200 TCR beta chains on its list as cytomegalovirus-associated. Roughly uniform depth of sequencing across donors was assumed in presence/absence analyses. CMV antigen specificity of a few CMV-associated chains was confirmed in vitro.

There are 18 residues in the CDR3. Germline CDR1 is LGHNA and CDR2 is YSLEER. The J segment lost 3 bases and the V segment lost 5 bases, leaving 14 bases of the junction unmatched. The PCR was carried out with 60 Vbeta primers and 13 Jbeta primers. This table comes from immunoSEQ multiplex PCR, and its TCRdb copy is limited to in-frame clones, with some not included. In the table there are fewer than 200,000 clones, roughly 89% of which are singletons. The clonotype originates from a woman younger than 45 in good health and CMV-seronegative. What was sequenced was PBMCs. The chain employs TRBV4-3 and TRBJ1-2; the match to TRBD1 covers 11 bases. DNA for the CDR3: TGCGCCAGCAGCTCGGGCGAACCGGGACAGGGGGGCGACTATGGCTACACCTTC. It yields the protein CASSSGEPGQGGDYGYTF.